Listed here are 9 T cell receptor beta chains from one sample, sequenced in a study of blood T cells in healthy people across ages. A second PCR, run for about 7 to 11 cycles, used a sample-barcoded 5' primer plus a J-beta primer mix. TCRdb reanalysed the 5' RACE reads using MiXCR and keeps one entry per CDR3 protein. The repertoire holds 800,000 to 950,000 distinct CDR3 sequences, with almost 30% as singletons. This same sample was also taken into another study, of T cells of mothers and their children.

Sequencing input: blood. These receptors originate from a woman in her thirties or forties in good health.

This clonotype was picked up many times. The rearrangement links TRBV6-2 or TRBV6-3 to TRBJ2-7; 7 nucleotides match TRBD2. The CDR3 totals 15 residues. Trimming took 4 bases from V and 1 from J; bases not matched to a gene: 7. Looked up from germline, CDR1 is MNHEY and CDR2 is SVGEGT. As DNA, the CDR3 is TGTGCCAGCAGTTTGGTCGGGGGGACTTCCTACGAGCAGTACTTC. Translated, it gives CASSLVGGTSYEQYF.

This clonotype was seen many times. The CDR3, as DNA: TGTGCCAGCAGTTTACCCCCGGGCTACACCTTC. It translates to CASSLPPGYTF. The chain links TRBV28 to TRBJ1-2; D remains ambiguous. Trimming took off 2 bases at V and 8 bases at J, with 6 bases between the two ends. Germline assignment: CDR1 MDHEN and CDR2 SYDVKM. The CDR3 consists of 11 residues.

With regard to this clonotype: Germline and junction disagree at one end, which may indicate a read error. The V gene is TRBV4-2, the J gene TRBJ2-5; TRBD2 matches at 9 bases. The CDR3 consists of 16 residues. Germline V gives CDR1 LGHNA, CDR2 YNFKEQ. The DNA of the CDR3 is TGTGTCAGCAGCCAAGCGTCTAGCGGGATCCCAAAGGAGCAGTACTTC. Amino acid sequence: CVSSQASSGIPKEQYF.

The V and J genes are TRBV18 and TRBJ1-5, with a possible D match to TRBD1 (5 bases). Trimming removed 3 bases from V and 2 bases from J, with 11 bases in between. This CDR3 is 15 amino acids long. Germline V CDR1 and CDR2: KGHSH, LQKENI. CDR3 region: CASSPQGHGNQPQHF. The CDR3 nucleotides are TGTGCCAGCTCACCCCAGGGTCATGGCAATCAGCCCCAGCATTTT.

Remarks on this clonotype: The junction departs from the called germline gene at one end, perhaps through a read error. The chain recombines TRBV7-7 with TRBJ2-4; 9 bases are a match to TRBD1. From germline, CDR1 is SSHAT and CDR2 FNYEAQ (reference sequence). This CDR3 is 15 amino acids long. CDR3 bases: TGTGCTAGCAGCTTACCGGGACAGGGCTTCAATGAGCAGTACTTC. Residues: CASSLPGQGFNEQYF.

This clonotype came up a few times. This chain joins TRBV5-1 and TRBJ1-1, with a tentative D call TRBD1 (6 bases). V shed 0 bases and J shed 8 bases, with 17 bases lying between them. Germline V CDR1 and CDR2: SGHRS, YFSETQ. The length of the CDR3 is 15 residues. The CDR3 loop is CASSLGSMGAGEAFF. The CDR3 DNA reads TGCGCCAGCAGCTTGGGGTCAATGGGGGCCGGGGAAGCTTTCTTT.

Remarks on this clonotype: This may stem from a read error, because a much larger clone lies one nucleotide away. As the CDR3 is not closed by the conserved phenylalanine or tryptophan, this likely results from a read error. J is TRBJ1-5 and V is TRBV28, with a tentative D call TRBD1 (5 bases). V was trimmed by 9 bases and J by 4 bases, leaving 19 bases between them. The CDR3 totals 15 residues. The germline CDR1 and CDR2 sequences are MDHEN and SYDVKM. CDR3: CASSHGFGGNQPQHL. CDR3 coding DNA: TGTGCCAGTAGTCACGGGTTCGGGGGAAATCAGCCCCAGCATTTG.

This clonotype was seen repeatedly, ten times or more. The chain carries TRBV9 and TRBJ1-6; maybe TRBD1 (5 bases). Looked up from germline, CDR1 is SGDLS and CDR2 is YYNGEE. This CDR3 has 17 residues. Trimming took off 4 bases at V and 1 base at J, with 15 bases between the two ends. The DNA of the CDR3 is TGTGCCAGCAGCTACTCCCTCGACAGTTCCTATAATTCACCCCTCCACTTT. Its protein is CASSYSLDSSYNSPLHF.

The rearrangement links TRBV7-2 to TRBJ1-3; a possible D gene is TRBD1 (6 bases). Germline V gives CDR1 SGHTA, CDR2 FQGNSA. Trimming cost V 5 bases and J 0 bases, with 11 bases left between them. The CDR3 runs to 15 residues. In nucleotides, the CDR3 is TGTGCCAGCAGCCGACAGGACAGCTCTGGAAACACCATATATTTT. It translates to CASSRQDSSGNTIYF.